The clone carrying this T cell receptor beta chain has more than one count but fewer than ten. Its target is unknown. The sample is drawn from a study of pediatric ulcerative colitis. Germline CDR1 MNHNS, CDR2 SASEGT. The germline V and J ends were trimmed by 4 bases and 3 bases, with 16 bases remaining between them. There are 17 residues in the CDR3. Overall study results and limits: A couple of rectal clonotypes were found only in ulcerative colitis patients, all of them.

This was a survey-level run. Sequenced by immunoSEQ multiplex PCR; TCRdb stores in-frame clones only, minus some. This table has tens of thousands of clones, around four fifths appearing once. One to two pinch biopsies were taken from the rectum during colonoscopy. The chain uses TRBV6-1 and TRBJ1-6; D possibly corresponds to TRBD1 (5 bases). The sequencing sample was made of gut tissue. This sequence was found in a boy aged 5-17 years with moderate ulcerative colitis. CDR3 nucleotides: TGTGCCAGCAGTGCGACATCAGGGAACAGCTATAATTCACCCCTCCACTTT. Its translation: CASSATSGNSYNSPLHF.